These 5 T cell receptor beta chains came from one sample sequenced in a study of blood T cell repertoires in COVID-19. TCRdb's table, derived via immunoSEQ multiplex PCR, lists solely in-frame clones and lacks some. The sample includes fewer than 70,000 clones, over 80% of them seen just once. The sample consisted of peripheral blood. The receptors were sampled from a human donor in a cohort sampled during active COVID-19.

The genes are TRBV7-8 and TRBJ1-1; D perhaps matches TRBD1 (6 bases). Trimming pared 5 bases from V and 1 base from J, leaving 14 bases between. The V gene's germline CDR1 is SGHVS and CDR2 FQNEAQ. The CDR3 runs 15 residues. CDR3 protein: CASSPYRVQNTEAFF. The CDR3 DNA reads TGTGCCAGCAGCCCCTACAGGGTCCAGAACACTGAAGCTTTCTTT.

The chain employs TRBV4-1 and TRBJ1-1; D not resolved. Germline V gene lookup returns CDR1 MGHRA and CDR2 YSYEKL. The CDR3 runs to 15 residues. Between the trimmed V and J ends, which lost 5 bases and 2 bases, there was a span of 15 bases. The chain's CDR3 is CASSSPSHINTEAFF. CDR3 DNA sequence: TGCGCCAGCAGCTCTCCTTCCCACATAAACACTGAAGCTTTCTTT.

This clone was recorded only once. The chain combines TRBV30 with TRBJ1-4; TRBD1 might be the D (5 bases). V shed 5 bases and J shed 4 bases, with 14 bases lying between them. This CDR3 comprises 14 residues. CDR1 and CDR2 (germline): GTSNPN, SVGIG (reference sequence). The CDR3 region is CAWSVGGDNEKLFF. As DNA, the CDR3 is TGTGCCTGGTCCGTGGGGGGGGATAATGAAAAACTGTTTTTT.

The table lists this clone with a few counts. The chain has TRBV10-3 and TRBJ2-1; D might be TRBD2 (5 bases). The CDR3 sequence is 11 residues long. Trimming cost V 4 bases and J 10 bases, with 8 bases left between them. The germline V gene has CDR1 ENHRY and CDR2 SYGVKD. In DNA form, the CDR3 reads TGTGCCATCAGTGCTCAGCGGGAGCAGTTCTTC. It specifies CAISAQREQFF.

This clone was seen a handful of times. CDR3 sequence reads: CASSPPGGYTGELFF. In DNA, the CDR3 is TGTGCCAGCAGTCCCCCGGGGGGCTACACCGGGGAGCTGTTTTTT. The rearrangement uses TRBV6-2 or TRBV6-3 and TRBJ2-2; the D gene is possibly TRBD2 (7 bases). Germline CDR1 and CDR2: MNHEY and SVGEGT. CDR3 size: 15 residues. The V end was cut by 5 bases, the J end by 3 bases, with 13 bases between.